The rows below give T cell receptor beta chains drawn from one sample of a study of cytomegalovirus exposure and HLA in healthy donors. Sequencing used immunoSEQ multiplex PCR; TCRdb keeps in-frame clones, though not all of them. The table lists some 150,000 clones, about 85% of them singletons. Sequencing used PBMCs. All receptors come from a human donor in good health. The CDR3 runs from the conserved cysteine through the conserved F or W. D genes are given only for firm matches. Only some rows state a clone size, as once, few, many or a class for expanded clones.

len: 14; j_gene: TRBJ1-4; v_gene: TRBV27; abundance: -; d_gene: -; CDR3nt: TGTGCCAGCAGTTTCGGCGGGGCATCTGAAAAACTGTTTTTT; CDR3aa: CASSFGGASEKLFF
len: 13; j_gene: TRBJ1-2; v_gene: TRBV27; abundance: -; d_gene: -; CDR3nt: TGTGCCAGCAGTTTAGGCGGGAGCTATGGCTACACCTTC; CDR3aa: CASSLGGSYGYTF
len: 13; j_gene: TRBJ1-1; v_gene: TRBV21-1; abundance: once; d_gene: -; CDR3nt: TGTGCCAGCAGCGATGGACAGGGGGAATTAGCTTTCTTT; CDR3aa: CASSDGQGELAFF
len: 16; j_gene: TRBJ2-5; v_gene: TRBV28; abundance: -; d_gene: TRBD2; CDR3nt: TGTGCCAGCGACCACAGGACTAGCGGGAGAGGAGAGACCCAGTACTTC; CDR3aa: CASDHRTSGRGETQYF
len: 14; j_gene: TRBJ2-1; v_gene: TRBV14; abundance: -; d_gene: -; CDR3nt: TGTGCCAGCAGCCCACGACTTGGAGCCAATGAGCAGTTCTTC; CDR3aa: CASSPRLGANEQFF
len: 13; j_gene: TRBJ2-7; v_gene: TRBV27; abundance: -; d_gene: -; CDR3nt: TGTGCCAGCAGTACCAGGGGAGCCTACGAGCAGTACTTC; CDR3aa: CASSTRGAYEQYF
len: 20; j_gene: TRBJ2-2; v_gene: TRBV14; abundance: -; d_gene: TRBD2; CDR3nt: TGTGCCAGCAGCCAAATCGGACTAGCGGGCGAACCTGGGGACACCGGGGAGCTGTTTTTT; CDR3aa: CASSQIGLAGEPGDTGELFF
len: 15; j_gene: TRBJ1-1; v_gene: TRBV30; abundance: -; d_gene: -; CDR3nt: TGTGCCTGGAGTGTACCGACAGACCCTACCCAGGCCGCTTTCTTT; CDR3aa: CAWSVPTDPTQAAFF
len: 13; j_gene: TRBJ2-7; v_gene: TRBV6-6; abundance: -; d_gene: -; CDR3nt: TGTGCCAGCAGTTACTTATATGCCTACGAGCAGTACTTC; CDR3aa: CASSYLYAYEQYF
len: 15; j_gene: TRBJ2-3; v_gene: TRBV7-9; abundance: -; d_gene: TRBD2; CDR3nt: TGTGCCAGCAGCTCCAGCGGGACCAGCACAGATACGCAGTATTTT; CDR3aa: CASSSSGTSTDTQYF
len: 14; j_gene: TRBJ2-7; v_gene: TRBV7-2; abundance: -; d_gene: -; CDR3nt: TGTGCCAGCAGCCCGGGACTTGAACCCTACGAGCAGTACTTC; CDR3aa: CASSPGLEPYEQYF
len: 15; j_gene: TRBJ2-1; v_gene: TRBV9; abundance: -; d_gene: -; CDR3nt: TGTGCCAGCAGCGCGGGGTCCCTAAGCGGCAATGAGCAGTTCTTC; CDR3aa: CASSAGSLSGNEQFF
len: 16; j_gene: TRBJ1-6; v_gene: TRBV30; abundance: -; d_gene: -; CDR3nt: TGTGCCTGGGGGAGGGGGGGGAGCTCCTATAATTCACCCCTCCACTTT; CDR3aa: CAWGRGGSSYNSPLHF
len: 15; j_gene: TRBJ2-5; v_gene: TRBV7-8; abundance: -; d_gene: TRBD1; CDR3nt: TGTGCCAGCAGCTTCCACAGGGGACAGGGGGAGACCCAGTACTTC; CDR3aa: CASSFHRGQGETQYF
len: 16; j_gene: TRBJ2-1; v_gene: TRBV5-6; abundance: -; d_gene: TRBD1; CDR3nt: TGTGCCAGCAGCTCAACAGGGGGCCTTAGGATCAATGAGCAGTTCTTC; CDR3aa: CASSSTGGLRINEQFF
len: 16; j_gene: TRBJ1-3; v_gene: TRBV6-5; abundance: few; d_gene: TRBD1; CDR3nt: TGTGCCAGCAGTTACGTTGGGACAGGGGGCGGAAACACCATATATTTT; CDR3aa: CASSYVGTGGGNTIYF
len: 15; j_gene: TRBJ2-1; v_gene: TRBV28; abundance: -; d_gene: TRBD1; CDR3nt: TGTGCCAGCAGTCTACCGGGACAGGGTACGGGTGAGCAGTTCTTC; CDR3aa: CASSLPGQGTGEQFF
len: 13; j_gene: TRBJ1-2; v_gene: TRBV27; abundance: -; d_gene: TRBD1; CDR3nt: TGTGCCAGCAGCTTAACCCCTCAAGGGGGCTACCCCTTC; CDR3aa: CASSLTPQGGYPF
len: 17; j_gene: TRBJ2-7; v_gene: TRBV6-1; abundance: -; d_gene: TRBD2; CDR3nt: TGTGCCAGCAGTGATGGACTAGCGGGAGGTCGAAGCACCGAGCAGTACTTC; CDR3aa: CASSDGLAGGRSTEQYF
len: 15; j_gene: TRBJ1-5; v_gene: TRBV5-6; abundance: -; d_gene: -; CDR3nt: TGTGCCAGCAGCCGCCGGCAGGGCGGCAATCAGCCCCAGCATTTT; CDR3aa: CASSRRQGGNQPQHF
len: 14; j_gene: TRBJ1-5; v_gene: TRBV27; abundance: once; d_gene: TRBD1; CDR3nt: TGTGCCAGCAGTCAGTTCAGGGGGCGGCAGCCCCAGCATTTT; CDR3aa: CASSQFRGRQPQHF
len: 15; j_gene: TRBJ2-7; v_gene: TRBV4-1; abundance: -; d_gene: -; CDR3nt: TGCGCCAGCAGCCAAGCATCTGTGAGCTCCTACGAGCAGTACTTC; CDR3aa: CASSQASVSSYEQYF
len: 15; j_gene: TRBJ1-5; v_gene: TRBV6-6; abundance: -; d_gene: -; CDR3nt: TGTGCCAGCAGTTCCCTTTCCACGGACTTCCAGCCCCAGCATTTT; CDR3aa: CASSSLSTDFQPQHF
len: 15; j_gene: TRBJ2-3; v_gene: TRBV9; abundance: -; d_gene: -; CDR3nt: TGTGCCAGCAGCGCATCGACAGGTAGCACAGATACGCAGTATTTT; CDR3aa: CASSASTGSTDTQYF
len: 15; j_gene: TRBJ2-1; v_gene: TRBV2; abundance: -; d_gene: TRBD2; CDR3nt: TGTGCCAGCAGCCCCCGGACTAGCGGGAGTCATGAGCAGTTCTTC; CDR3aa: CASSPRTSGSHEQFF
len: 13; j_gene: TRBJ1-2; v_gene: TRBV30; abundance: -; d_gene: -; CDR3nt: TGTGCCTGGAGTCCCACGGGGGTTGGAGGCTACACCTTC; CDR3aa: CAWSPTGVGGYTF
len: 15; j_gene: TRBJ1-1; v_gene: TRBV12-1; abundance: -; d_gene: -; CDR3nt: TGTGCCAGCAGCCTCCCGACAGCCACGAACACTGAAGCTTTCTTT; CDR3aa: CASSLPTATNTEAFF
len: 12; j_gene: TRBJ1-1; v_gene: TRBV12-5; abundance: -; d_gene: -; CDR3nt: TGTGCTAGTGGTCCTGACAGTCTCGAAACTTTCTTT; CDR3aa: CASGPDSLETFF
len: 13; j_gene: TRBJ2-1; v_gene: TRBV19; abundance: -; d_gene: -; CDR3nt: TGTGCCAGTAGTATTTTCAGCTACAATGAGCAGTTCTTC; CDR3aa: CASSIFSYNEQFF
len: 15; j_gene: TRBJ2-1; v_gene: TRBV27; abundance: -; d_gene: TRBD2; CDR3nt: TGTGCCAGCAGTTTTACTAGCGGGGGGATGAATGAGCAGTTCTTC; CDR3aa: CASSFTSGGMNEQFF
len: 11; j_gene: TRBJ1-2; v_gene: TRBV27; abundance: -; d_gene: -; CDR3nt: TGTGCCAGCAGTTTAGAGGGCGGCTACCCCTTC; CDR3aa: CASSLEGGYPF
len: 13; j_gene: TRBJ1-1; v_gene: TRBV27; abundance: -; d_gene: -; CDR3nt: TGTGCCAGCAGTTCTCTCACAGGGACTGAAGCTTTCTTT; CDR3aa: CASSSLTGTEAFF
len: 16; j_gene: TRBJ1-5; v_gene: TRBV5-8; abundance: -; d_gene: -; CDR3nt: TGTGCCAGCAGCTTCGGACAGCCGACCCACAATCAGCCCCAGCATTTT; CDR3aa: CASSFGQPTHNQPQHF
len: 13; j_gene: TRBJ1-2; v_gene: TRBV7-9; abundance: -; d_gene: -; CDR3nt: TGTTCCAGCAGCTTAGATAGGGGAGGAGGCTACACCTTC; CDR3aa: CSSSLDRGGGYTF
len: 18; j_gene: TRBJ2-6; v_gene: TRBV5-4; abundance: -; d_gene: TRBD2; CDR3nt: TGTGCCAGCAGCTCGGGACTAGCGGAAATCTCTGGGGCCAACGTCCTGACTTTC; CDR3aa: CASSSGLAEISGANVLTF
len: 17; j_gene: TRBJ2-5; v_gene: TRBV18; abundance: once; d_gene: -; CDR3nt: TGTGCCAGCTCACGTTCGCCGGGGTTGGGTTCTGAGGAGACCCGGTACTTC; CDR3aa: CASSRSPGLGSEETRYF
len: 14; j_gene: TRBJ2-2; v_gene: TRBV5-1; abundance: -; d_gene: TRBD2; CDR3nt: TGCGCCAGCACCCTAGCGGGGGGGCCTGGGGAGCTGTTTTTT; CDR3aa: CASTLAGGPGELFF
len: 13; j_gene: TRBJ2-7; v_gene: TRBV28; abundance: -; d_gene: TRBD1; CDR3nt: TGTGCCAGCAGTCAGACAGGGGTTCGGGAGCAGTACTTC; CDR3aa: CASSQTGVREQYF
len: 12; j_gene: TRBJ1-3; v_gene: TRBV6-6; abundance: -; d_gene: -; CDR3nt: TGTGCCAGCAGTGAGATTGGAAACACCATATATTTT; CDR3aa: CASSEIGNTIYF
len: 15; j_gene: TRBJ1-1; v_gene: TRBV7-2; abundance: -; d_gene: -; CDR3nt: TGTGCCAGCAGCGCTTTCCCAGGGGTGGGCACTGAAGCTTTCTTT; CDR3aa: CASSAFPGVGTEAFF
len: 8; j_gene: TRBJ1-5; v_gene: TRBV27; abundance: few; d_gene: -; CDR3nt: TGTGCCAGCTCCGGTCATCATTTT; CDR3aa: CASSGHHF
len: 15; j_gene: TRBJ2-7; v_gene: TRBV5-6; abundance: few; d_gene: TRBD1; CDR3nt: TGTGCCAGCAGCTTGAGGGACAGGGGGCTTTACGAGCAGTACTTC; CDR3aa: CASSLRDRGLYEQYF
len: 14; j_gene: TRBJ2-1; v_gene: TRBV4-1; abundance: -; d_gene: TRBD2; CDR3nt: TGCGCCAGCAGCCAAGATTCCGGGGGGAATGAGCAGTTCTTC; CDR3aa: CASSQDSGGNEQFF
len: 16; j_gene: TRBJ1-6; v_gene: TRBV11-2; abundance: once; d_gene: -; CDR3nt: TGTGCCAGCAGCTTAGCCCGGGACATCTATGCTTCACCCCTCCACTTT; CDR3aa: CASSLARDIYASPLHF
len: 14; j_gene: TRBJ1-2; v_gene: TRBV15; abundance: -; d_gene: TRBD1; CDR3nt: TGTGCCACCAGCGTACAGGACAGGGGGGGTGGCTACACCTTC; CDR3aa: CATSVQDRGGGYTF
len: 14; j_gene: TRBJ2-7; v_gene: TRBV6-5; abundance: -; d_gene: -; CDR3nt: TGTGCCAGCAGTTATACAGGGAGCTCCTACGAGCAGTACTTC; CDR3aa: CASSYTGSSYEQYF
len: 19; j_gene: TRBJ2-5; v_gene: TRBV4-2; abundance: -; d_gene: TRBD2; CDR3nt: TGTGCCAGCAGCCAAAAGACGACTGACGTGCTAGCGGGTGAAGAGACCCAGTACTTC; CDR3aa: CASSQKTTDVLAGEETQYF
len: 20; j_gene: TRBJ1-5; v_gene: TRBV28; abundance: -; d_gene: TRBD1; CDR3nt: TGTGCCAGCAGTTTGACACTATGGACAGGGGGATCTAATAGCAATCAGCCCCAGCATTTT; CDR3aa: CASSLTLWTGGSNSNQPQHF
len: 13; j_gene: TRBJ1-1; v_gene: TRBV28; abundance: -; d_gene: -; CDR3nt: TGTGCCAGCAGATACACAGTGAACACTGAAGCTTTCTTT; CDR3aa: CASRYTVNTEAFF
len: 15; j_gene: TRBJ2-7; v_gene: TRBV13; abundance: -; d_gene: TRBD2; CDR3nt: TGTGCCAGCAGCCATATAGCGGGAGGGATTTACGCGCAGTACTTC; CDR3aa: CASSHIAGGIYAQYF
len: 15; j_gene: TRBJ2-7; v_gene: TRBV15; abundance: -; d_gene: TRBD1; CDR3nt: TGTGCCACCAGCAGAGCGGGCGAGGGGGCCAACGAGCAGTACTTC; CDR3aa: CATSRAGEGANEQYF
len: 12; j_gene: TRBJ1-1; v_gene: TRBV5-4; abundance: -; d_gene: -; CDR3nt: TGTGCCAGCAGCTCATGGAACACTGAAGCTTTCTTT; CDR3aa: CASSSWNTEAFF
len: 17; j_gene: TRBJ2-7; v_gene: TRBV28; abundance: few; d_gene: TRBD2; CDR3nt: TGTGCCAGCATCCCCACCCGGCTAGCGGGATATCGATACGAGCAGTACTTC; CDR3aa: CASIPTRLAGYRYEQYF
len: 15; j_gene: TRBJ2-7; v_gene: TRBV4-2; abundance: -; d_gene: -; CDR3nt: TGTGCCAGCAGCCAAGATGGTACTGGTGACTACGAGCAGTACTTC; CDR3aa: CASSQDGTGDYEQYF
len: 11; j_gene: TRBJ1-1; v_gene: TRBV29-1; abundance: -; d_gene: -; CDR3nt: TGCAGCGTTGCGCTGACAACAGAAGCTTTCTTT; CDR3aa: CSVALTTEAFF
len: 14; j_gene: TRBJ1-5; v_gene: TRBV30; abundance: -; d_gene: -; CDR3nt: TGTGCCTGGACCGCTGGGGAGGGGAATCAGCCCCAGCATTTT; CDR3aa: CAWTAGEGNQPQHF
len: 14; j_gene: TRBJ1-1; v_gene: TRBV28; abundance: once; d_gene: -; CDR3nt: TGTGCCAGCAGAATAACGGGGGTGAACACTGAAGCTTTCTTT; CDR3aa: CASRITGVNTEAFF
len: 16; j_gene: TRBJ2-5; v_gene: TRBV7-2; abundance: -; d_gene: TRBD2; CDR3nt: TGTGCCAGCAGCCCCAGGGCGGGGGGGCCGAGAGAGACCCAGTACTTC; CDR3aa: CASSPRAGGPRETQYF
len: 15; j_gene: TRBJ2-1; v_gene: TRBV4-2; abundance: -; d_gene: TRBD2; CDR3nt: TGTGCCAGCAGCCAGGCCCGCGGGAGAGAGAATGAGCAGTTCTTC; CDR3aa: CASSQARGRENEQFF